The 21 T cell receptor beta chains in this list originate from one sample, sequenced in a study of T cell changes during pregnancy in multiple sclerosis. The data were produced by immunoSEQ multiplex PCR, yet TCRdb's version contains in-frame clones alone and is incomplete. In the table there are 100,000 to 110,000 clones, approximately 90% of which are singletons. Here the sequenced sample was peripheral blood, taken after pregnancy. These receptor sequences come from a female donor with multiple sclerosis, enrolled in a pregnancy study.

A single count supports this clone. The chain recombines TRBV7-6 with TRBJ1-1; 8 nucleotides agree with TRBD1. Germline V gives CDR1 SGHVS, CDR2 FNYEAQ. Germline trimming cut 5 bases from V and 11 bases from J; bases unmatched to any gene: 13. The CDR3 loop spans 14 amino acids. The CDR3 loop is CASSPTTVTGAAFF. Written as DNA, the CDR3 is TGTGCCAGCAGCCCAACCACGGTGACAGGGGCGGCTTTCTTT.

This chain connects TRBV12-5 to TRBJ2-5; D is perhaps TRBD2 (6 bases). The ends were cut back, 3 bases at V and 2 bases at J, with 13 bases in the middle. Germline loops: CDR1 LGHNT, CDR2 FRNRAP. This CDR3 region has 15 residues. The CDR3 nucleotides are TGTGCTAGTGGTTTTGGAGGGCTGGGGCAAGAGACCCAGTACTTC. Amino acids: CASGFGGLGQETQYF.

This sequence joins TRBV28 and TRBJ1-1; D not certain. V was pared by 4 bases and J by 10 bases, with 13 bases between. Germline CDR1 reads MDHEN; CDR2 reads SYDVKM. The CDR3 has 12 residues. The CDR3 region is CASSSRSRGAFF. The CDR3 nucleotides are TGTGCCAGCAGTTCCCGATCCAGAGGAGCTTTCTTT.

This chain links TRBV7-2 with TRBJ2-3, with 8 bases matching TRBD1. V was pared by 5 bases and J by 6 bases, with 10 bases of the junction left unmatched. In germline, CDR1 is SGHTA, CDR2 FQGNSA. This CDR3 has 15 amino acids. CDR3 bases: TGTGCCAGCAGCCAGGGGGACAGGAAGGGGGATACGCAGTATTTT. Translation gives CASSQGDRKGDTQYF.

The chain links TRBV19 to TRBJ1-5, with D unclear. In germline, CDR1 is LNHDA, CDR2 SQIVND (reference sequence). The germline V and J ends were trimmed by 4 bases and 0 bases, with 16 bases remaining between them. The CDR3 totals 17 residues. This CDR3 reads CASSTVSPVYSNQPQHF. The CDR3 DNA reads as TGTGCCAGTAGTACAGTATCCCCCGTTTATAGCAATCAGCCCCAGCATTTT.

This clone showed up just once. J is TRBJ2-5 and V is TRBV19; 7 bases align to TRBD2. CDR3 length equals 14 residues. CDR1 LNHDA and CDR2 SQIVND come from the germline V gene (reference sequence). Trimming took 1 base from V and 5 from J; bases not matched to a gene: 4. The CDR3 sequence is CASSIVAGVETQYF. As DNA, the CDR3 is TGTGCCAGTAGTATAGTGGCGGGAGTCGAGACCCAGTACTTC.

The chain recombines TRBV7-9 with TRBJ2-5; no firm D call. The CDR3 has 13 amino acids. Trimming pared 4 bases from V and 5 bases from J, leaving 11 bases between. The germline V gene encodes CDR1 SEHNR and CDR2 FQNEAQ (reference sequence). The CDR3 DNA follows: TGTGCCAGCAGCTCTCCAGTTTTTGAGACCCAGTACTTC. This translates into CASSSPVFETQYF.

V is TRBV28 and J is TRBJ1-1; D uncertain. Trimming removed 5 bases at V and 7 bases at J, with 11 bases between. This CDR3 comprises 12 residues. Germline CDR1 and CDR2: MDHEN and SYDVKM. CDR3 sequence: CASSPGRIEAFF. In DNA, the CDR3 is TGTGCCAGCAGTCCCGGTAGAATTGAAGCTTTCTTT.

This chain uses TRBV30 with TRBJ1-1; D is undetermined. Germline V gene lookup returns CDR1 GTSNPN and CDR2 SVGIG (reference sequence). The CDR3 spans 14 residues. Trimming left V 7 bases short and J 0 bases short, with 15 bases between. The CDR3 protein is CASSLIPVNTEAFF. CDR3 coding DNA: TGTGCCTCTTCTTTGATACCGGTGAACACTGAAGCTTTCTTT.

This sequence joins TRBV30 and TRBJ2-3; 8 bases match TRBD1. Germline CDR1 reads GTSNPN; CDR2 reads SVGIG (reference sequence). CDR3 length: 16 residues. The trim removed 2 bases at V and 12 bases at J, leaving 19 bases unmatched. The CDR3 DNA reads as TGTGCCTGGAGTATATCTCCGGGACAGGCTCGGCCTGAACAGTATTTT. It yields the protein CAWSISPGQARPEQYF.

This chain connects TRBV10-3 to TRBJ2-1; TRBD2 agrees at 7 bases. Germline CDR1 and CDR2: ENHRY and SYGVKD. The V segment lost 10 bases and the J segment 4 bases; nucleotides outside the gene matches: 10. The CDR3 is made up of 14 amino acids. The CDR3 DNA sequence: TGTGCCACGATGCGGGGGACCACATACAATGAGCAGTTCTTC. Protein product: CATMRGTTYNEQFF.

The chain combines TRBV29-1 with TRBJ2-2; possible D gene TRBD2, 6 bases. V was shortened by 2 bases and J by 4 bases, with 14 bases between the two germline ends. This CDR3 is built from 15 residues. Germline V gives CDR1 SQVTM, CDR2 ANQGSEA. The CDR3 DNA sequence: TGCAGCGTTGAAACGGCCGGAGGGCGCACCGGGGAGCTGTTTTTT. The encoded protein is CSVETAGGRTGELFF.

The CDR3 here is CASSLRTGFNTEAFF. For the CDR3, the DNA is TGTGCCAGCAGTTTAAGGACAGGCTTTAACACTGAAGCTTTCTTT. The rearrangement links TRBV28 to TRBJ1-1; 7 positions match TRBD1. Germline trimming cut 2 bases from V and 2 bases from J; bases unmatched to any gene: 5. CDR1 and CDR2 (germline): MDHEN, SYDVKM. This CDR3 comprises 15 residues. Complete variable domain (other parts from reference TRBV28 and TRBJ1-1): DVKVTQSSRYLVKRTGEKVFLECVQDMDHENMFWYRQDPGLGLRLIYFSYDVKMKEKGDIPEGYSVSREKKERFSLILESASTNQTSMYLCASSLRTGFNTEAFFGQGTRLTVV.

This clone was observed a single time. The rearrangement uses TRBV9 and TRBJ2-3; 9 nucleotides line up with TRBD1. The CDR3 extends over 16 amino acids. Germline lookup yields CDR1 SGDLS and CDR2 YYNGEE. The ends lost 4 bases at V and 4 bases at J; junction bases unmatched: 10. The CDR3: CASSPSQGTGPDTQYF. The CDR3 region has the DNA TGTGCCAGCAGCCCAAGCCAAGGGACAGGGCCAGATACGCAGTATTTT.

V gene TRBV7-9 combines with J gene TRBJ2-1; 9 bases align to TRBD1. The germline CDR1 and CDR2 sequences are SEHNR and FQNEAQ (reference sequence). Germline trimming cut 4 bases from V and 8 bases from J; bases unmatched to any gene: 9. The CDR3 runs to 15 residues. CDR3 amino acids: CASSSAGTGPYEQFF. The DNA for the CDR3 is TGTGCCAGCAGCTCCGCCGGGACAGGGCCGTATGAGCAGTTCTTC.

The chain couples TRBV28 to TRBJ1-2, with a weak D call TRBD1 (6 bases). The V end was cut by 6 bases, the J end by 6 bases, with 11 bases between. The germline V gene has CDR1 MDHEN and CDR2 SYDVKM. This CDR3 is 12 amino acids long. CDR3 region: CASRGTRNGYTF. CDR3 bases: TGTGCCAGCAGGGGGACAAGGAATGGCTACACCTTC.

This chain uses TRBV7-9 with TRBJ2-7; possibly TRBD1 for D (6 bases). Germline-derived CDR1 and CDR2 are SEHNR and FQNEAQ (reference sequence). The CDR3 is 15 amino acids. V lost 2 bases and J 3 bases, leaving 14 bases between the germline ends. DNA for the CDR3: TGTGCCAGCAGCTTAACGGAGAAGGGGGTCTACGAGCAGTACTTC. This sequence encodes CASSLTEKGVYEQYF.

The rearrangement links TRBV6-1 to TRBJ1-3; 7 positions match TRBD1. The CDR3 runs to 17 residues. Trimming removed 2 bases from V and 0 bases from J; junction bases left unmatched: 7. The germline CDR1 and CDR2 sequences are MNHNS and SASEGT. CDR3 sequence: CASSEQGVTSSGNTIYF. The DNA of the CDR3 is TGTGCCAGCAGTGAACAGGGGGTCACAAGCTCTGGAAACACCATATATTTT.

The chain carries TRBV23-1 and TRBJ1-1; TRBD1 agrees at 8 bases. TRBV23-1 counts as an open reading frame of uncertain function. CDR3 length: 16 residues. V was pared by 0 bases and J by 8 bases, with 11 bases of the junction left unmatched. This CDR3 reads CASSQSMNGRQGEAFF. The CDR3 DNA reads TGCGCCAGCAGTCAATCCATGAATGGGAGACAGGGGGAAGCTTTCTTT.

This clone was seen once. V usage is TRBV11-2 and J usage is TRBJ1-3; TRBD1 matches 8 bases. The CDR3 consists of 14 residues. Unmatched junction bases numbered 1, after V lost 4 bases and J lost 2 bases. Germline V lookup: CDR1 SGHAT, CDR2 FQNNGV. The DNA of the CDR3 is TGTGCCAGCAGCTCGGACAGGGCTGGAAACACCATATATTTT. Residues: CASSSDRAGNTIYF. Using reference TRBV11-2 and TRBJ1-3 for the parts outside the CDR3, the full variable domain is EAGVAQSPRYKIIEKRQSVAFWCNPISGHATLYWYQQILGQGPKLLIQFQNNGVVDDSQLPKDRFSAERLKGVDSTLKIQPAKLEDSAVYLCASSSDRAGNTIYFGEGSWLTVV.

This clone was recorded once. This chain connects TRBV7-3 to TRBJ2-3; a weak D match, TRBD2 (5 bases). Looked up from germline, CDR1 is SGHTA and CDR2 is FQGTGA. CDR3 length: 14 residues. V lost 5 bases and J lost 0, with 9 bases in between. In nucleotides, the CDR3 is TGTGCCAGCAGCCCGGGATTAAGCACAGATACGCAGTATTTT. Translating gives CASSPGLSTDTQYF.